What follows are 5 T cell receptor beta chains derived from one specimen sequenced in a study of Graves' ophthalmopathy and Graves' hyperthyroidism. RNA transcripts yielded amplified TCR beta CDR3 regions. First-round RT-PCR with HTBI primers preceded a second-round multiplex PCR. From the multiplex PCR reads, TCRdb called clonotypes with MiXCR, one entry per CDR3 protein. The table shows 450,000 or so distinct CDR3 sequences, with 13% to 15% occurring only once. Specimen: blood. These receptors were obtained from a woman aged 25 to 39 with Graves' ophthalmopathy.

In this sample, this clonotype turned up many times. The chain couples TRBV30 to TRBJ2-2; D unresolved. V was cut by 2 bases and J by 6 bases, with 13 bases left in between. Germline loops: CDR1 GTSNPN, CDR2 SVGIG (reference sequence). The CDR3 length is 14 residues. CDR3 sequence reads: CAWSPKGRPGELFF. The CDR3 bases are TGTGCCTGGAGTCCCAAGGGTCGGCCCGGGGAGCTGTTTTTT.

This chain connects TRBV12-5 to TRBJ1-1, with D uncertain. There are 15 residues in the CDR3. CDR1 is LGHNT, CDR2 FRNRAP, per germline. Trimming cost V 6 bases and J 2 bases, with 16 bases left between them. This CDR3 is CASGPGGSINTEAFF. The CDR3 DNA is TGTGCTAGTGGGCCCGGAGGCAGTATAAACACTGAAGCTTTCTTT.

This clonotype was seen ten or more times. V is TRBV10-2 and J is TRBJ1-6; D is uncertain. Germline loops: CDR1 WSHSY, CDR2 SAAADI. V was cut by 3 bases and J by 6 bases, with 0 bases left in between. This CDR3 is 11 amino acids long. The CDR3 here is CASSDNSPLHF. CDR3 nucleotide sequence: TGCGCCAGCAGTGATAATTCACCCCTCCACTTT.

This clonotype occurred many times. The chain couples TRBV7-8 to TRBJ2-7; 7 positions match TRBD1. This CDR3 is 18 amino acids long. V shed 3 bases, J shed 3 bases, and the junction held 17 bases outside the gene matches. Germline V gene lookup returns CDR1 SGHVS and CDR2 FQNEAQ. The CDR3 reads CASSFDRVPLRTVYEQYF. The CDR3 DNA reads TGTGCCAGCAGCTTCGACAGGGTCCCCCTACGGACGGTCTACGAGCAGTACTTC. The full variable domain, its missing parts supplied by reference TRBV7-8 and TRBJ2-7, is GAGVSQSPRYKVAKRGQDVALRCDPISGHVSLFWYQQALGQGPEFLTYFQNEAQLDKSGLPSDRFFAERPEGSVSTLKIQRTQQEDSAVYLCASSFDRVPLRTVYEQYFGPGTRLTVT.

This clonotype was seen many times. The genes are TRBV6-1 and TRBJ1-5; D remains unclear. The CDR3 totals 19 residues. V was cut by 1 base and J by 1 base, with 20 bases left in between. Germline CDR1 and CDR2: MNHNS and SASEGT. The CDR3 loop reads CASSEGRDLSLASNQPQHF. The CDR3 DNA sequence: TGTGCCAGCAGTGAAGGCAGAGACCTCTCCCTAGCAAGCAATCAGCCCCAGCATTTT.